This TCR beta chain was observed in a study of cytomegalovirus exposure and HLA in healthy donors. Data came from immunoSEQ multiplex PCR; TCRdb stores just in-frame clones and leaves some out. The top ten hold more than 3% of the sample, which has tens of thousands of clones, approximately 93% seen once. The length of the CDR3 is 15 residues. Germline CDR1 and CDR2: MDHEN and SYDVKM. Trimming took 2 bases from V and 6 from J; bases not matched to a gene: 4. The V gene is TRBV28, the J gene TRBJ2-3; 11 positions match TRBD2. The receptor was isolated from a woman between 18 and 29 years old in good health and CMV-seropositive. Sequencing used PBMCs. The chain's CDR3 is CASSLTSGGADTQYF. The CDR3 DNA reads TGTGCCAGCAGTTTAACTAGCGGGGGAGCTGATACGCAGTATTTT.